This T cell receptor (beta chain) was identified during a study of cytomegalovirus exposure and HLA in healthy donors. The PCR had 60 Vbeta and 13 Jbeta primers. Assay used: immunoSEQ multiplex PCR; TCRdb lists only in-frame clones, some missing. The repertoire holds about 130,000 clones, about 69% seen once, with roughly 3.1% in the top ten. This TCR derives from a man aged 25 to 40 in good health and CMV-seronegative. Sequenced input: PBMCs.

CDR3: CASSAEGTSGSRGANVLTF. The CDR3 bases are TGTGCCAGCAGCGCGGAGGGGACTAGCGGGAGTCGGGGGGCCAACGTCCTGACTTTC. V and J are TRBV9 and TRBJ2-6; TRBD2 agrees at 14 bases. In germline, CDR1 is SGDLS, CDR2 YYNGEE. V was pared by 3 bases and J by 4 bases, with 9 bases of the junction left unmatched. This CDR3 spans 19 amino acids.